A single count supports the clone carrying this T cell receptor (beta chain). Its antigen remains unidentified. The data stem from a study of lymphopenia after photon versus proton radiotherapy. Study conclusions and caveats: A bigger post-nadir fall in TCR diversity correlated inversely with survival time in deceased patients. Better survival with proton therapy was suggested as possible, not demonstrated. Relative stability marked proton patients; photon patients lost diversity and naive cells. Post-nadir diversity loss with photons came from oligoclonal expansion, particularly CD8+ Temra cells.

Here immunoSEQ multiplex PCR was the method, and the copy in TCRdb shows in-frame clones only, minus some. The data show approximately 150,000 clones, around nine tenths seen once. The sequence derives from a man aged 50-60 years with gastric cancer. The material sequenced was peripheral blood, taken from a patient treated with photon-based radiotherapy.

Written as DNA, the CDR3 is TGTGCCAGCAGCCAGGACAGGGTGGTCACTGAAGCTTTCTTT. Translation: CASSQDRVVTEAFF. The V and J genes are TRBV6-5 and TRBJ1-1; 8 bases align to TRBD1. Germline trimming cut 6 bases from V and 4 bases from J; bases unmatched to any gene: 7. The CDR3 contains 14 residues. The germline V gene encodes CDR1 MNHEY and CDR2 SVGAGI.